The following is a T cell receptor beta chain sequence with its context. Its target antigen remains unknown. The cohort comprised some 730 healthy bone marrow donors. At the time of sampling, all cohort members were nominally healthy, though unrecorded immune exposures were likely present. The donor tested CMV seropositive, placing the donor among the 289 seropositive members of the cohort. Every donor gave a peripheral blood sample, and the peripheral blood mononuclear cells from that sample were used for TCR beta sequencing. The Qiagen DNeasy Blood Extraction Kit was used to extract genomic DNA from the blood cell samples. The data stem from a study of cytomegalovirus exposure and HLA in healthy donors (dated by TCRdb to the late 2010s). Some background on the complete study: An earlier analysis of roughly 610 of the donors reported approximately 280 Gb of sequence data and 117 million unique TCR beta sequences obtained from roughly 180 million T cells. An early release that covered about 600 HLA-typed donors contained 250 to 350 gigabases of sequencing data and some 87 million unique TCR sequences. Among the roughly 410 genotyped donors, roughly 80% belonged to the genetic ancestry cluster associated with self-reported Caucasian donors. The study aimed to test whether cataloging public T cell receptors could reveal signatures of past pathogen exposure. The T cell repertoires of some 700 subjects were profiled by immunosequencing and related to cytomegalovirus serostatus. In addition to the first cohort of around 670 subjects, a separate validation cohort of 130 or so different subjects was used. To predict cytomegalovirus infection status, the study combined high-throughput TCR immunosequencing, statistical association of individual TCRs with disease status, and machine learning. A later analysis re-analyzed previously published TCR beta repertoires from several hundred donors and added high-resolution HLA genotyping to study TCR occurrence patterns. Rather than using new phenotypic data, the later analysis identified candidate immune exposures from TCR beta sequences and from how often those sequences occurred across donors. An earlier analysis of approximately 500 of the donors applied high-throughput TCR beta sequencing to assess whether each TCR beta V gene segment acted as functional or pseudogenic. Donor age, sex, ethnicity and CMV serostatus were compiled alongside the repertoire data. A later genetic analysis used genome-wide SNP genotypes for 398 of the 666 donors, treating that subset as a discovery cohort. All discovery cohort repertoires had been generated using a single sequencing platform. HLA typing covered class I and class II loci at four-digit resolution. The number of donors typed differed by locus, with 629-630 for A, B, C, DRB1 and DQB1, roughly 520 for DQA1, 600 to 610 for DPA1, and 450 to 480 for DPB1. A few DR-DQ haplotypes were handled as single units for association and clustering because linkage in the cohort was strong. Across some 400 genotyped donors of the cohort, an average of roughly 250,000 unique TCR beta nucleotide sequences per donor were sequenced, and 15% to 20% of those sequences were non-productive.

Preparation of the library involved the immunoSEQ multiplex PCR assay. For the multiplex PCR, a mixture combining 60 forward primers for TCR Vbeta segments and 13 reverse primers for TCR Jbeta segments was used. The CDR3 region of rearranged TCR beta genes was amplified from genomic DNA with a multiplex PCR assay. The Illumina HiSeq System was used to sequence the amplified TCR beta libraries as 87-base-pair reads. As for how the authors treated the data: A later analysis counted approximately 76 million unique TCR beta chains across the 700 or so repertoires, and approximately 11 million of these chains were shared by at least two donors. A nearest-neighbor algorithm error-corrected the raw reads and collapsed the reads into unique sequences, merging closely related sequences to remove PCR and sequencing errors. Alignment of CDR3 sequences to IMGT reference sequences was used to assign V, D and J gene segments. For a sequence to be retained, a match of at least six nucleotides to both a V gene segment and a J gene segment was required. A rearrangement was called productive if the CDR3 had no stop codons and remained in frame with V and J, and every other rearrangement was called non-productive. Following IMGT convention, CDR3 was defined as the stretch from the second conserved V-encoded cysteine up to the conserved J-encoded phenylalanine. In an earlier analysis of 550 to 650 of the donors, sequences lacking an unambiguous match to a single V gene segment were excluded. An earlier analysis of about 590 of the donors classified V segments as functional when productive rearrangements were above 56.7% and as segregating when the standard deviation between donors was above 5%. To diagnose cytomegalovirus status from the catalog of TCR beta chain sequences, a statistical classification framework was built. A later analysis assigned V and J genes by comparing TCR nucleotide sequences with IMGT/GENE-DB human TR gene sequences. A later analysis assigned CDR3 sequences and most-parsimonious VDJ recombination scenarios with the TCRdist pipeline. In a later analysis, each TCR beta chain was defined by its CDR3 amino acid sequence together with its V-gene family, and reads lacking a unique V-gene family were excluded. As a way to deal with suspected cross-contamination and a sequencing artifact, a later analysis dropped 592 nucleotide sequences that were highly shared and had low generation probability. In a later analysis, a clonal expansion index for each public chain was calculated from normalized within-repertoire ranks of inferred template counts. In a later analysis, generation probabilities were computed using a VDJ recombination model fitted to out-of-frame rearrangements, and the results were checked against IGoR. In a later analysis, hypergeometric tests were used to score TCR-TCR, TCR-HLA and TCR-CMV co-occurrence, with a repertoire-size bias correction applied to TCR pairs. To estimate false discovery rates, a later analysis permuted the HLA or CMV assignments 20 times. In a later analysis, co-occurring TCRs were grouped using DBSCAN, with TCRdist sequence similarity added in when clustering inside HLA-allele-positive subsets. For co-occurrence clustering, repertoires with fewer than 30,000 or more than 120,000 public chains were excluded, along with five or six repertoires with anomalous nucleotide sharing. This is the immuneACCESS table as TCRdb keeps it, with only in-frame sequences that have V and J called. A part of the clones is gone; compared with another copy, unresolved V genes explain less than half, and the rest is unexplained. The V and J calls and clone size come from that table; D and trimming were worked out from the DNA. The table kept for this sample lists tens of thousands of clones. Jointly, the top ten make up approximately 10% of the sample.

The study at large found these results: Compared with equally common non-associated chains, HLA-associated TCR beta chains in a later analysis were more clonally expanded and had lower generation probabilities. Over 15 rarely observed V segments, including chromosome 9 orphons, were excluded from the earlier analysis of some 590 of the donors because counts were too low. The cohort was sequenced for TCR beta chains only, and without alpha or paired-chain data the features that could be detected were limited. For the cohort, immune exposure information was limited to CMV serostatus. Linkage disequilibrium might explain the correlated functional status among segregating V segments, but an unknown experimental factor could not be ruled out. Most CMV-associated TCR beta chains appeared to be HLA-restricted in a later analysis, and the HLA associations seemed to be driven largely by CMV exposure. The authors suggested that the approach could potentially be generalized to other disease states and immunological phenotypes. Assigning TCR associations to individual alleles was difficult when HLA alleles, especially DR and DQ, strongly co-occurred. Because the 87-base-pair reads could not distinguish some IMGT-functional V segments, including TRBV6-2 and TRBV6-3, those segments were excluded. A cluster of highly shared sequence variants was judged likely to represent a technical artifact of the sequencing pipeline. The classifier was reported to diagnose cytomegalovirus status with high specificity and sensitivity in both the original cohort and the validation cohort. A few of the identified cytomegalovirus-associated TCR beta chains were confirmed in vitro to be specific for cytomegalovirus antigens. According to a later genetic analysis, donors in an Asian-associated ancestry cluster had fewer N-insertions in productive TCRs than the roughly 700-donor mean. In a later genetic analysis, a missense DCLRE1C variant was associated with V-gene and J-gene trimming of TCR beta chains, and the association was replicated in an independent cohort. In a later analysis, around 17,000 TCR beta sequences were associated with specific HLA alleles at a false discovery rate of 0.05. According to a later analysis, TCR association rates differed among HLA loci, with DRB1 alleles showing the most associated TCRs and HLA-C alleles showing the fewest. An earlier analysis of around 600 of the donors showed that most TCR beta V segments appeared in productive rearrangements either about 87% or about 30% of the time, which broadly matched IMGT annotations. Most TCR sequences were seen in very few donors, while some public TCRs were found in many individuals. The study gave a list of about 160 TCR beta chains associated with cytomegalovirus. Several of the top co-occurrence clusters appeared to be linked to parvovirus B19, influenza, CMV and Epstein-Barr virus, according to a later analysis. Because some donors lacked HLA typing at each locus, the association tests relied only on the typed subset. A further reported finding was that TCR beta sequences accurately predicted the HLA-A and HLA-B alleles for most subjects in the first cohort. Sequencing depth was assumed to be roughly uniform across donors in the presence/absence analyses, though that assumption may not hold.

The CDR3 runs 16 amino acids, cysteine and phenylalanine included. Only the CDR3 part of the read is kept: 48 bases, read in frame from the first base. The germline V gene provides CDR1 SGHRS and CDR2 YFSETQ. The junction shows trimming of 3 bases on V and 7 bases on J, and the gene matches do not reach 4 bases of it. The sequence derives from a woman between 45 and 65 years old in good health and CMV-seropositive. Material for sequencing was PBMCs. Rearrangement joined TRBV5-1 to TRBJ2-1; TRBD2 agrees with 16 junctional bases. The CDR3 loop reads CASSYPGLAGGNEQFF. The sequenced DNA is TGCGCCAGCAGCTACCCGGGACTAGCGGGAGGGAATGAGCAGTTCTTC.